The rows below give T cell receptor beta chains drawn from one sample of a study of T cell repertoires in cytomegalovirus infection. TCRdb re-analysed the reads in MiXCR, keeping a single row per CDR3 protein. Among about 490,000 distinct CDR3 sequences, about 26% were seen once, and the ten largest hold under 15%. The sample comprised PBMCs. Receptors were obtained from a human donor in good health (CMV status not recorded). Some clones in this sample may be carry-over from other donors' samples. CDR3s include the opening cysteine and the closing phenylalanine or tryptophan. The D gene is left open where the match is weak. Where a row states a size, it is once, few, many or the class of an expanded clone; other rows omit it.

clone_size	d_call	v_call	j_call	cdr3_length	cdr3_aa	cdr3_nt
NA	TRBD1	TRBV20-1	TRBJ2-3	14	CSARTGPSTDTQYF	TGCAGTGCGAGGACAGGGCCTAGCACAGATACGCAGTATTTT
many	NA	TRBV7-2	TRBJ1-2	13	CASSLRKAYGYTF	TGTGCCAGCAGCTTACGAAAGGCTTATGGCTACACCTTC
many	TRBD1	TRBV7-2	TRBJ2-7	15	CASSAGQGASYEQYF	TGTGCCAGCAGCGCCGGACAGGGGGCCTCCTACGAGCAGTACTTC
NA	NA	TRBV9	TRBJ2-2	14	CASSVGPDSGELFF	TGTGCCAGCAGCGTAGGTCCGGACTCCGGGGAGCTGTTTTTT
many	NA	TRBV7-8	TRBJ1-6	15	CASSRRRDYNSPLHF	TGTGCCAGCAGCAGACGACGGGATTATAATTCACCCCTCCACTTT
NA	NA	TRBV6-1	TRBJ1-5	13	CASSANGNQPQHF	TGTGCCAGCAGTGCCAACGGCAATCAGCCCCAGCATTTT
few	NA	TRBV5-4	TRBJ2-5	15	CASSFNLPGLETQYF	TGTGCCAGCAGCTTTAACCTGCCAGGGTTGGAGACCCAGTACTTC
few	TRBD2	TRBV7-2	TRBJ2-3	16	CASSPRLAGYTDTQYF	TGTGCCAGCAGCCCCAGACTAGCGGGGTACACAGATACGCAGTATTTT
NA	TRBD1	TRBV6-2/TRBV6-3	TRBJ2-5	15	CASSSEGTEGETQYF	TGTGCCAGCAGCTCCGAAGGGACAGAGGGCGAGACCCAGTACTTC
NA	NA	TRBV20-1	TRBJ2-4	14	CSIPPQETDNIQYF	TGCAGTATCCCACCCCAGGAGACGGACAACATTCAGTACTTC
NA	NA	TRBV5-4	TRBJ2-2	15	CASSLPRGVTGELFF	TGTGCCAGCAGCTTGCCTAGAGGGGTGACCGGGGAGCTGTTTTTT
NA	NA	TRBV10-3	TRBJ1-5	13	CAIKQGEDQPQHF	TGTGCCATCAAACAGGGAGAGGATCAGCCCCAGCATTTT
NA	NA	TRBV5-1	TRBJ1-5	15	CASSLGQVKAVPQHF	TGCGCCAGCAGCTTGGGACAGGTAAAGGCTGTGCCCCAGCATTTT
few	NA	TRBV6-2/TRBV6-3	TRBJ2-5	14	CASSYGGYQETQYF	TGTGCCAGCAGTTACGGCGGTTACCAAGAGACCCAGTACTTC
NA	NA	TRBV9	TRBJ1-1	14	CASSVQGQNTEAFF	TGTGCCAGCAGCGTGCAGGGTCAGAACACTGAAGCTTTCTTT
NA	NA	TRBV6-2/TRBV6-3	TRBJ2-1	17	CASSYSRMFRDGNEQFF	TGTGCCAGCAGTTACTCGCGTATGTTCCGAGACGGCAATGAGCAGTTCTTC
many	NA	TRBV7-6	TRBJ1-1	13	CASKARANTEAFF	TGTGCCAGCAAGGCCAGGGCGAACACTGAAGCTTTCTTT
NA	TRBD1	TRBV7-2	TRBJ1-1	15	CASSSQGAWNTEAFF	TGTGCCAGCAGCTCCCAGGGGGCGTGGAACACTGAAGCTTTCTTT
NA	NA	TRBV15	TRBJ1-4	15	CATSRPGQGREKLFF	TGTGCCACCAGCAGACCGGGGCAGGGGAGGGAAAAACTGTTTTTT
NA	NA	TRBV4-1	TRBJ1-1	15	CASSQETLLNTEAFF	TGCGCCAGCAGCCAAGAAACCCTGCTGAACACTGAAGCTTTCTTT
few	NA	TRBV7-8	TRBJ2-3	14	CASSLFVGTDTQYF	TGTGCCAGCAGCTTATTCGTGGGTACAGATACGCAGTATTTT
once	NA	TRBV28	TRBJ1-2	13	CASEFGGLGGYTF	TGTGCCAGCGAGTTCGGGGGGCTAGGTGGCTACACCTTC
few	TRBD2	TRBV7-9	TRBJ2-1	15	CASSGGSGRGREQFF	TGTGCCAGCAGCGGTGGAAGCGGGAGGGGAAGGGAGCAGTTCTTC
many	NA	TRBV12-3/TRBV12-4	TRBJ2-1	14	CASSRLASYNEQFF	TGTGCCAGCAGTCGACTTGCCTCCTACAATGAGCAGTTCTTC
NA	TRBD2	TRBV10-3	TRBJ2-1	13	CACSGPSYNEQFF	TGTGCCTGTAGCGGGCCTTCCTACAATGAGCAGTTCTTC
NA	NA	TRBV7-4	TRBJ2-5	15	CASSHIRELGETQYF	TGTGCCAGCAGCCATATCAGGGAATTGGGAGAGACCCAGTACTTC
NA	NA	TRBV24-1	TRBJ2-3	14	CATQGTDKTDTQYF	TGTGCCACCCAAGGAACGGACAAGACAGATACGCAGTATTTT
many	NA	TRBV7-6	TRBJ1-6	14	CASSLNNNNSPLHF	TGTGCCAGCAGCTTGAACAACAATAATTCACCCCTCCACTTT
NA	NA	TRBV28	TRBJ2-4	17	CASSKTSFLLAKNIQYF	TGTGCCAGCAGTAAGACTAGTTTCCTGCTAGCCAAAAACATTCAGTACTTC
few	NA	TRBV7-2	TRBJ2-3	15	CASSLVVSEVDTQYF	TGTGCCAGCAGCTTAGTTGTCAGTGAGGTAGATACGCAGTATTTT
NA	TRBD1	TRBV20-1	TRBJ1-1	18	CSAPLPRQGPRQGTEAFF	TGCAGTGCCCCACTACCTCGACAGGGGCCGCGGCAGGGGACTGAAGCTTTCTTT
few	NA	TRBV19	TRBJ1-2	16	CASSIVLGPTLYGYTF	TGTGCCAGTAGTATAGTGCTCGGCCCTACCCTCTATGGCTACACCTTC
NA	TRBD1	TRBV25-1	TRBJ2-3	19	CASSEWGQGARIDSDTQYF	TGTGCCAGCAGTGAATGGGGACAGGGGGCGAGAATAGACTCAGATACGCAGTATTTT
many	NA	TRBV7-8	TRBJ2-1	17	CASSLDEGKSGYNEQFF	TGTGCCAGCAGCTTAGATGAAGGGAAGAGCGGCTACAATGAGCAGTTCTTC
few	NA	TRBV7-8	TRBJ1-5	16	CASSLVGQSSNQPQHF	TGTGCCAGCAGCTTAGTAGGACAGAGTAGCAATCAGCCCCAGCATTTT
NA	TRBD1	TRBV29-1	TRBJ2-2	12	CSVGQGAGELFF	TGCAGCGTTGGACAGGGAGCCGGGGAGCTGTTTTTT
many	TRBD2	TRBV7-8	TRBJ2-1	16	CASSLAPGLAALEQFF	TGTGCCAGCAGCTTAGCGCCGGGACTAGCCGCCCTTGAGCAGTTCTTC
NA	TRBD2	TRBV6-2/TRBV6-3	TRBJ2-7	16	CASSYGVSGREYEQYF	TGTGCCAGCAGTTACGGAGTTAGCGGGAGAGAATACGAGCAGTACTTC
NA	TRBD2	TRBV15	TRBJ2-3	15	CATGGTSGSTDTQYF	TGTGCCACCGGGGGGACTAGCGGAAGCACAGATACGCAGTATTTT
NA	NA	TRBV7-2	TRBJ1-3	19	CASSLGQDSLGLSGNTIYF	TGTGCCAGCAGCTTAGGTCAGGATTCCCTGGGACTCTCTGGAAACACCATATATTTT
many	NA	TRBV7-2	TRBJ1-6	12	CASSLVLTPLHF	TGTGCCAGCAGCTTAGTTTTGACTCCCCTCCACTTT
NA	TRBD2	TRBV14	TRBJ2-1	20	CASSPRLAGLGLTFYNEQFF	TGTGCCAGCAGCCCCCGACTAGCGGGCCTTGGGCTCACCTTCTACAATGAGCAGTTCTTC
NA	NA	TRBV6-2/TRBV6-3	TRBJ1-5	17	CASSYERESHRNQPQHF	TGTGCCAGCAGTTACGAGAGGGAGTCTCATCGCAATCAGCCCCAGCATTTT
NA	TRBD2	TRBV6-2/TRBV6-3	TRBJ2-7	14	CASNAGSGGLEQYF	TGTGCCAGCAACGCCGGTTCGGGAGGGCTTGAGCAGTACTTC
few	NA	TRBV11-3	TRBJ1-5	18	CASSLDEGGLASLQPQHF	TGTGCCAGCAGCTTAGATGAGGGGGGGCTCGCTTCTTTGCAGCCCCAGCATTTT
NA	NA	TRBV5-6	TRBJ2-1	15	CASSHYRVLLNEQFF	TGTGCCAGCAGCCACTACCGAGTCCTATTAAATGAGCAGTTCTTC
few	NA	TRBV19	TRBJ1-2	15	CASNPGGRTYYGYTF	TGTGCCAGTAATCCTGGGGGTCGGACGTACTATGGCTACACCTTC
many	TRBD2	TRBV7-9	TRBJ2-1	15	CASSLVLAGGNEQFF	TGTGCCAGCAGCTTAGTACTAGCGGGAGGTAATGAGCAGTTCTTC
NA	TRBD1	TRBV29-1	TRBJ1-5	14	CSVRTGISNQPQHF	TGCAGCGTTCGGACAGGGATTAGCAATCAGCCCCAGCATTTT
NA	TRBD1	TRBV20-1	TRBJ1-1	14	CSAKTYRGNTEAFF	TGCAGTGCTAAAACCTACAGGGGGAACACTGAAGCTTTCTTT
NA	NA	TRBV18	TRBJ2-3	16	CASSPRGGTSTDTQYF	TGTGCCAGCTCACCAAGAGGAGGGACTAGCACAGATACGCAGTATTTT
NA	NA	TRBV5-1	TRBJ2-7	14	CASSQAGTPTKQYF	TGCGCCAGCAGCCAGGCCGGGACACCTACGAAGCAGTACTTC
few	NA	TRBV5-6	TRBJ1-4	15	CASSSAPATNEKLFF	TGTGCCAGCAGCTCGGCGCCGGCAACTAATGAAAAACTGTTTTTT
few	NA	TRBV24-1	TRBJ2-7	13	CATSDLDNYEQYF	TGTGCCACCAGTGACCTGGACAACTACGAGCAGTACTTC
NA	NA	TRBV19	TRBJ2-1	15	CASSVPGMTADEQFF	TGTGCCAGTAGTGTCCCCGGGATGACGGCGGATGAGCAGTTCTTC